This TCR beta chain was sequenced during a study of tumor-infiltrating lymphocytes in primary liver carcinoma. Across the study: The patients included men and women who were aged 30 to 69 years. The number of productive TCRbeta reads per sample ranged from roughly 3.65 to 7.5 million and was similar across tissue types.

The CDR3 is 16 amino acids. In germline, CDR1 is MNHEY, CDR2 SVGEGT. V gave up 6 bases and J gave up 2 bases; unmatched junction bases: 7. This clonotype has a single count. Since a much larger clone is just one base distant, this may be a read error. RNA isolated from unsorted whole blood supplied the blood RNA, with germline DNA also extracted. Total RNA amounting to around 530 ng was the source from which TCR beta cDNA was made with a constant-region primer. Employing slightly modified ARM-PCR, three nested multiplex PCR rounds were run, and these gave rise to the TCR beta libraries. Both of the initial two PCR rounds ran for 10 cycles and employed TRBV1-TRBV30 forward primers alongside a C-beta reverse primer. TCRdb redid the calling of the multiplex PCR reads with MiXCR, one entry per CDR3 protein. This table holds some 320,000 distinct CDR3 sequences, around three fifths found once.

The specimen sequenced was peripheral blood. This receptor was obtained from a man between 35 and 55 years old with primary liver carcinoma and hepatitis B virus infection. The chain joins TRBV6-2 or TRBV6-3 to TRBJ2-6; 7 positions agree with TRBD1. CDR3 in DNA: TGTGCCAGCAGGGGATACCAGGGGGCTGGGGCCAACGTCCTGACTTTC. The encoded protein is CASRGYQGAGANVLTF.